This TCR beta chain was captured in a study of blood T cell repertoires in COVID-19. For the study at large: Samples of COVID-19 (acute and convalescent) were obtained from the United States, Italy and Spain.

V was clipped by 0 bases and J by 0 bases, with 7 bases between them. Looked up from germline, CDR1 is SGHDT and CDR2 is YYEEEE. The CDR3 length is 15 residues. Per the original data handling: Estimation of nucleated cell counts was performed using reference gene primer amplification. Sequencing was performed with immunoSEQ multiplex PCR; in TCRdb, only in-frame clones are kept and a portion is missing. The D gene and trimming were derived from the DNA, and the V and J assignments and clone size from that table. The sample lists tens of thousands of clones, 80% occurring once. This clonotype originated in a woman in her seventies with acute or convalescent COVID-19. The genes are TRBV5-6 and TRBJ1-3; D is unresolved. Material for sequencing was peripheral blood. DNA for the CDR3: TGTGCCAGCAGCTTGGACGTGAGCTCTGGAAACACCATATATTTT. This codes for CASSLDVSSGNTIYF.